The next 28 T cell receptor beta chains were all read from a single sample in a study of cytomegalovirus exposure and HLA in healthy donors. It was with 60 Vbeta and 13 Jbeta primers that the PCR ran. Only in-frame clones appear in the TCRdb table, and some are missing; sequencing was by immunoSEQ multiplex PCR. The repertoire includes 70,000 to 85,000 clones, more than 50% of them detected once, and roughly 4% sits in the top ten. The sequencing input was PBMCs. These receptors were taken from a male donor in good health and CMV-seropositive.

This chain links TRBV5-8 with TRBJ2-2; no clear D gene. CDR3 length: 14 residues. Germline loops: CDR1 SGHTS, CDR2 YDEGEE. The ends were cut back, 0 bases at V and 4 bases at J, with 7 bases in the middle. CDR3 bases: TGTGCCAGCAGCTTGGGAGGAGTCACCGGGGAGCTGTTTTTT. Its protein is CASSLGGVTGELFF.

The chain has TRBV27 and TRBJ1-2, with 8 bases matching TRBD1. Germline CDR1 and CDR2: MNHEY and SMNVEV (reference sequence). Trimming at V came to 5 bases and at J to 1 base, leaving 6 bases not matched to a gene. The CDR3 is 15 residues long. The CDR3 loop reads CASSLSGGLNYGYTF. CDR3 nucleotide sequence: TGTGCCAGCAGTCTTTCAGGGGGCCTTAACTATGGCTACACCTTC.

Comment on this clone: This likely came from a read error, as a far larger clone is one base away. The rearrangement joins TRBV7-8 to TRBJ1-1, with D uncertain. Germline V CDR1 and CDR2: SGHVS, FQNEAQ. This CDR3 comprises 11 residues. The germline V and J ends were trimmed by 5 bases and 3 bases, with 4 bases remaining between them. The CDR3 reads CASSRDTEAFF. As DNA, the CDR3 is TGTGCCAGCAGCCGGGACACTGAAGCTTTCTTT.

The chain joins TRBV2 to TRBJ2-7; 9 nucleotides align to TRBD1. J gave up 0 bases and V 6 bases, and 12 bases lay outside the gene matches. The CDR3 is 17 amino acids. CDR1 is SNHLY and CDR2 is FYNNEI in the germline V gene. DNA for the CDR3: TGTGCCAGCAGCCCCGGGACAGGGTCCCTGAGCTCCTACGAGCAGTACTTC. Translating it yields CASSPGTGSLSSYEQYF.

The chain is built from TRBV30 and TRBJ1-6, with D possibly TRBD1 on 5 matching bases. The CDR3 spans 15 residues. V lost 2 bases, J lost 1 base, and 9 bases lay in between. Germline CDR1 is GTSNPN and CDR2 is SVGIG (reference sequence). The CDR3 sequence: CAWSPRVSYNSPLHF. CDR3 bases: TGTGCCTGGAGTCCCAGGGTATCCTATAATTCACCCCTCCACTTT.

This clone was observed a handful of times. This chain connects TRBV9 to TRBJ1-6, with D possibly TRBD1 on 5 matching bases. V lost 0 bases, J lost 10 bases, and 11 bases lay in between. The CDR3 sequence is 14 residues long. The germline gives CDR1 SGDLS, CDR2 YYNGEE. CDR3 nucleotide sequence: TGTGCCAGCAGCGTAGGGGGGGAACACTCACCCCTCCACTTT. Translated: CASSVGGEHSPLHF.

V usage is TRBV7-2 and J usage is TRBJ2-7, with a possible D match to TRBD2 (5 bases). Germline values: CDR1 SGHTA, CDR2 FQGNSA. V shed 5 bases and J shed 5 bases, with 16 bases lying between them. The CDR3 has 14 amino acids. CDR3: CASSPLGPGDEQYF. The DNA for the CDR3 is TGTGCCAGCAGCCCCCTTGGGCCCGGGGACGAGCAGTACTTC.

For the CDR3, the DNA is TGTGCCAGCAGCACGCGACAGTCCAATGAAAAACTGTTTTTT. Translation gives CASSTRQSNEKLFF. The rearrangement joins TRBV7-9 to TRBJ1-4, with a weak D call TRBD1 (5 bases). V lost 5 bases to trimming and J lost 5 bases, with 12 bases between them. Germline V gene data show CDR1 as SEHNR and CDR2 as FQNEAQ (reference sequence). The CDR3 contains 14 residues. Full variable domain (outside the CDR3, taken from reference TRBV7-9 and TRBJ1-4): DTGVSQNPRHKITKRGQNVTFRCDPISEHNRLYWYRQTLGQGPEFLTYFQNEAQLEKSRLLSDRFSAERPKGSFSTLEIQRTEQGDSAMYLCASSTRQSNEKLFFGSGTQLSVL.

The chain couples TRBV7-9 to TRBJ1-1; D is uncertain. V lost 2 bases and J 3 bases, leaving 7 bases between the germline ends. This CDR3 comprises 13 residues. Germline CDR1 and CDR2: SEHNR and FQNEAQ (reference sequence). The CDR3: CASSLNRDTEAFF. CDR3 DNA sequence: TGTGCCAGCAGCTTAAACCGGGACACTGAAGCTTTCTTT.

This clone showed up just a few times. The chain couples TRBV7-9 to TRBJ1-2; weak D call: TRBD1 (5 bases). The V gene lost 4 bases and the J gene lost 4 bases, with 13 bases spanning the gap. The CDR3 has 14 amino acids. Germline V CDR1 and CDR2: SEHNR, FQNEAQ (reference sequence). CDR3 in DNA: TGTGCCAGCAGCTCGACAGCTACCTCCTATGGCTACACCTTC. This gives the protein CASSSTATSYGYTF.

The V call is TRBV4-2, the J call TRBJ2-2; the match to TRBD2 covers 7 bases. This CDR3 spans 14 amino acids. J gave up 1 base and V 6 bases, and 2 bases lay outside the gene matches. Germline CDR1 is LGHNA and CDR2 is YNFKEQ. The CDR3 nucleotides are TGTGCCAGCAGGGGCGGGGGGAACACCGGGGAGCTGTTTTTT. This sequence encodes CASRGGGNTGELFF.

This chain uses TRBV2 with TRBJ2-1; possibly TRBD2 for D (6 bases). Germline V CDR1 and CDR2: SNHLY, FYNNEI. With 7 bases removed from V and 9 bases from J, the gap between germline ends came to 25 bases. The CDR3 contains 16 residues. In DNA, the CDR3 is TGTGCCAGCAAAAGAGGGAGCGGGTGGGACCAGGGTGAGCAGTTCTTC. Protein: CASKRGSGWDQGEQFF. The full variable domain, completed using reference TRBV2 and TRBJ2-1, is EPEVTQTPSHQVTQMGQEVILRCVPISNHLYFYWYRQILGQKVEFLVSFYNNEISEKSEIFDDQFSVERPDGSNFTLKIRSTKLEDSAMYFCASKRGSGWDQGEQFFGPGTRLTVL.

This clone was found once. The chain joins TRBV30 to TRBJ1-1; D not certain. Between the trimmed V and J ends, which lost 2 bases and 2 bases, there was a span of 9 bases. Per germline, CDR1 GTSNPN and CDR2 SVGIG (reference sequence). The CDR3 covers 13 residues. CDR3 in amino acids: CAWSLTDNTEAFF. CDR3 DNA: TGTGCCTGGAGTCTTACAGACAACACTGAAGCTTTCTTT.

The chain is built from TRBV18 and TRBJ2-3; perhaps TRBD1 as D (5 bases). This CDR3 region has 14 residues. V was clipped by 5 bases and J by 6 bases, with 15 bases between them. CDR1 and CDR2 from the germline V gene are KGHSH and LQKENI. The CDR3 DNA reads TGTGCCAGCTCAACAGGAATGGCCGGGGATACGCAGTATTTT. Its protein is CASSTGMAGDTQYF.

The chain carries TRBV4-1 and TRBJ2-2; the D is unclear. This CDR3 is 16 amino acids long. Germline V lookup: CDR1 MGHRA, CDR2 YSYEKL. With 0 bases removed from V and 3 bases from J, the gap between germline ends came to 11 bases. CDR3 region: CASSQDMRMYTGELFF. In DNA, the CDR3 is TGCGCCAGCAGCCAAGATATGAGGATGTACACCGGGGAGCTGTTTTTT.

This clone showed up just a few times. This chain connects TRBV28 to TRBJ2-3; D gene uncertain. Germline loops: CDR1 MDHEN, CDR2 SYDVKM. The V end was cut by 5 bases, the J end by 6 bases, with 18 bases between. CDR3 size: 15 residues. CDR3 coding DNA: TGTGCCAGCAGTCCTGATCTGGCCATTTCCGATACGCAGTATTTT. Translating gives CASSPDLAISDTQYF.

CDR3 amino acids: CAITTGNEQYF. The CDR3 DNA reads as TGTGCCATCACTACAGGGAACGAGCAGTACTTC. The rearrangement uses TRBV10-3 and TRBJ2-7; tentatively, D is TRBD1 (6 bases). The CDR3 is 11 amino acids. Germline CDR1 is ENHRY and CDR2 is SYGVKD. V was clipped by 7 bases and J by 5 bases, with 9 bases between them.

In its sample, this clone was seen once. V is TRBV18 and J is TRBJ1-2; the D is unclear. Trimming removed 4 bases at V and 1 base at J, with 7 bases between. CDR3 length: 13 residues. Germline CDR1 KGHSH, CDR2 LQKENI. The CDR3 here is CASSQGGNYGYTF. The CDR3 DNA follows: TGTGCCAGCTCACAGGGAGGTAACTATGGCTACACCTTC.

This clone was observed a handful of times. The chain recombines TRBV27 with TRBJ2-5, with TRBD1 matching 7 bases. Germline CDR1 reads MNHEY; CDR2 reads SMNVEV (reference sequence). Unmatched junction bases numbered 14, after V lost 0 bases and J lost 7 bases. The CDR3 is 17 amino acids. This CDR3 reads CASSLSRRDRRGGTQYF. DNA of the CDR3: TGTGCCAGCAGTTTATCTAGAAGGGACAGAAGAGGAGGGACCCAGTACTTC.

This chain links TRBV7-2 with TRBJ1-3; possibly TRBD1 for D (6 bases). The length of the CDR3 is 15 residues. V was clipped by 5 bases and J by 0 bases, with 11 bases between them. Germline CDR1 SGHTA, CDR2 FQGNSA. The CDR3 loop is CASSPTGPSGNTIYF. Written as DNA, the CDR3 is TGTGCCAGCAGCCCTACAGGGCCCTCTGGAAACACCATATATTTT.

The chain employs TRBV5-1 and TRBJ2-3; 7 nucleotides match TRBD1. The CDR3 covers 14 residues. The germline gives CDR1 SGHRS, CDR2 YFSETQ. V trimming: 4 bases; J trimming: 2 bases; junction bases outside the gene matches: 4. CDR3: CASSTGQVTDTQYF. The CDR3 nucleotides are TGCGCCAGCAGCACCGGACAGGTCACAGATACGCAGTATTTT.

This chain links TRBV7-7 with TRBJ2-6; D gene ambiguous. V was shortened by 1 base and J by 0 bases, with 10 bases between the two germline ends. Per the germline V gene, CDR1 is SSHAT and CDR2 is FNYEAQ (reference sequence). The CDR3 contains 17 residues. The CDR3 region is CASSLGSMSSGANVLTF. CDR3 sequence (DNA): TGTGCCAGCAGCTTAGGGTCGATGAGCTCTGGGGCCAACGTCCTGACTTTC.

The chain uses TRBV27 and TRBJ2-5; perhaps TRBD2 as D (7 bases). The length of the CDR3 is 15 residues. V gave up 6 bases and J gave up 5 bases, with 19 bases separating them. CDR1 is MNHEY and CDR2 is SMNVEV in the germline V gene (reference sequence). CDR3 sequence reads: CASRGGGTVSETQYF. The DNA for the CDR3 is TGTGCCAGCAGAGGGGGGGGCACAGTCTCGGAGACCCAGTACTTC.

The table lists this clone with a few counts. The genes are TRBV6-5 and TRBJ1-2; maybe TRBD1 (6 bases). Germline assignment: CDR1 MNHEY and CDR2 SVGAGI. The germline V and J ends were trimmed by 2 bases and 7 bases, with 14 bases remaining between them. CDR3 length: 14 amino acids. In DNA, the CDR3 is TGTGCCAGCAGTTACCAGGGGACGTCTGGTGGCTACACCTTC. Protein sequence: CASSYQGTSGGYTF.

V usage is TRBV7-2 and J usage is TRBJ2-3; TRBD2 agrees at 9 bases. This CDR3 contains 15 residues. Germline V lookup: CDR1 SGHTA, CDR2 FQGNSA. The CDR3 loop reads CATARASGDTDTQYF. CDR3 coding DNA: TGTGCTACCGCACGCGCTAGCGGGGACACAGATACGCAGTATTTT.

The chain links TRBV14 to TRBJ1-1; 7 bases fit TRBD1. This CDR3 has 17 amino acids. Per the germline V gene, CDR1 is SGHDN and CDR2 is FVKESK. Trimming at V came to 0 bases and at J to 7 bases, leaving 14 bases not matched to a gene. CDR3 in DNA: TGTGCCAGCAGCCAAGAGCCCTTCGGGAGGGGGCAAGATGAAGCTTTCTTT. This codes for CASSQEPFGRGQDEAFF.

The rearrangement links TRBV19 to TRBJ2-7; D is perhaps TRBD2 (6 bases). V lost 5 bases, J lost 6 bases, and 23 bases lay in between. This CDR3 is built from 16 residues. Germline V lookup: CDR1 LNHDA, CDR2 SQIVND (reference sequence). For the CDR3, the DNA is TGTGCCAGTAGTGGGAGGCGGGCTACAACCCCCTCCGAGCAGTACTTC. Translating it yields CASSGRRATTPSEQYF.

The chain's CDR3 is CASSFDGGGPNSPLHF. CDR3 coding DNA: TGCGCCAGCAGCTTCGACGGGGGGGGCCCTAATTCACCCCTCCACTTT. This chain uses TRBV5-1 with TRBJ1-6; tentatively, D is TRBD1 (6 bases). Trimming left V 2 bases short and J 6 bases short, with 15 bases between. Germline lookup yields CDR1 SGHRS and CDR2 YFSETQ. The CDR3 covers 16 residues.